This TCR beta chain was captured in a study of T cells after yellow fever vaccination. Across the whole study: Low-cell-number fractions underwent preparation using SMART-Seq v4 Ultra Low Input.

TCRdb recomputed calls from the 5' RACE reads with MiXCR, one row per CDR3 protein. The table records a few hundred thousand distinct CDR3 sequences, approximately 3.9% of them present only once. The V gene's germline CDR1 is MNHNS and CDR2 SASEGT. This CDR3 contains 13 residues. Trimming cost V 9 bases and J 0 bases, with 11 bases left between them. This clonotype was counted at least ten times. The material sequenced was PBMCs, taken on the day of the yellow fever booster vaccination. This chain uses TRBV6-1 with TRBJ1-1; D is possibly TRBD1 (5 bases). The TCR sequence derives from a young man who received the YFV17D yellow fever vaccine. CDR3 nucleotide sequence: TGTGCCAGTCGAGACAGTCTGAACACTGAAGCTTTCTTT. Encoded protein: CASRDSLNTEAFF.